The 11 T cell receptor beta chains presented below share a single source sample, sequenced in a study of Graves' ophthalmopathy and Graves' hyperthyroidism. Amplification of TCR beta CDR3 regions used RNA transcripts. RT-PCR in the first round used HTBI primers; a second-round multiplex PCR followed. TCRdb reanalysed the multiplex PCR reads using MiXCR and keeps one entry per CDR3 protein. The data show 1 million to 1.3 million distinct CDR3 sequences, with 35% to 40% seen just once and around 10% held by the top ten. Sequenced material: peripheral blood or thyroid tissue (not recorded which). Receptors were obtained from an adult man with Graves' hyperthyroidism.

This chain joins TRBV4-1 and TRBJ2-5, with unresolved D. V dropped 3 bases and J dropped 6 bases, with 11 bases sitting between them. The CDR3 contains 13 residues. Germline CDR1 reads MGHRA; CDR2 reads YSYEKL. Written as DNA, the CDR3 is TGCGCCAGCAGCCAGGAGAGAGAGCAGACCCAGTACTTC. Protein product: CASSQEREQTQYF.

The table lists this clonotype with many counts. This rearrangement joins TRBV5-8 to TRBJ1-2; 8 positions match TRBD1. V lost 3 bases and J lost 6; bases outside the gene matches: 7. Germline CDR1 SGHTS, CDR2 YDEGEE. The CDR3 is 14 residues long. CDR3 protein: CASSSRQGRNGYTF. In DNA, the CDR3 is TGTGCCAGCAGCTCGAGACAGGGGAGGAATGGCTACACCTTC.

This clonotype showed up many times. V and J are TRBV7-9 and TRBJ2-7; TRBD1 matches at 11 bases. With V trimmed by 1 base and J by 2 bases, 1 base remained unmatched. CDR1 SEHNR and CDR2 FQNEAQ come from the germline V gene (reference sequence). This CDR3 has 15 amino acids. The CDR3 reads CASSLGGQGAYEQYF. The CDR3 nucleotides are TGTGCCAGCAGCTTAGGGGGACAGGGGGCCTACGAGCAGTACTTC.

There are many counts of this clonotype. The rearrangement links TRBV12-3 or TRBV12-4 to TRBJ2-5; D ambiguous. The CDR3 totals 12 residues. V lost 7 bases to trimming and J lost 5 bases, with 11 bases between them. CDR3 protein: CASKRAVETQYF. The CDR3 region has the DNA TGTGCCAGCAAGCGCGCGGTGGAGACCCAGTACTTC.

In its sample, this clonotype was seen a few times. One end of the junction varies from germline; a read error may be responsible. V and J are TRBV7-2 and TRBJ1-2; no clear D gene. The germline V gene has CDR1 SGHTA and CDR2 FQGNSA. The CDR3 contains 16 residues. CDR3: CASSQVFERGAGGYTF. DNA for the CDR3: TGCGCCAGCAGCCAAGTGTTCGAGAGAGGAGCTGGTGGCTACACCTTC.

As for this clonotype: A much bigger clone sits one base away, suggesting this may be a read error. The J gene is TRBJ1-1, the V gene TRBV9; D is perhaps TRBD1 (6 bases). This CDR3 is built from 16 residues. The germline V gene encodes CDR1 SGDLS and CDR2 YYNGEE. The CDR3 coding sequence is TGTGCCAGCAGCGTAGCGCCCGAAGAGGGGGAAACTGAAGTTTTCTTT. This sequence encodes CASSVAPEEGETEVFF.

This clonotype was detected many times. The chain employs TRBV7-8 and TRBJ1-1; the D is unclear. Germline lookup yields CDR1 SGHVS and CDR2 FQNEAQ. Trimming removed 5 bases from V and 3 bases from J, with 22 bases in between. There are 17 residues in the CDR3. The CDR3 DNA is TGTGCCAGCAGCCCAAATGTTCCGGGATACTCGTACACTGAAGCTTTCTTT. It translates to CASSPNVPGYSYTEAFF.

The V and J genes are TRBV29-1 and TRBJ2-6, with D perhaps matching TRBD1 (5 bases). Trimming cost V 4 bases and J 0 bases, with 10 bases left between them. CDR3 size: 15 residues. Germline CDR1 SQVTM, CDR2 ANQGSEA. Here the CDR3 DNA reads TGCAGCGTTGTCAGGGAAGACTCTGGGGCCAACGTCCTGACTTTC. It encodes CSVVREDSGANVLTF.

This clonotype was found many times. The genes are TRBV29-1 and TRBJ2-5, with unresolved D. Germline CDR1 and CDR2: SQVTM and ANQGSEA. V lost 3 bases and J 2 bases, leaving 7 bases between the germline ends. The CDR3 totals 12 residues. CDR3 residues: CSVDGPQETQYF. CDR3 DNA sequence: TGCAGCGTTGATGGTCCGCAAGAGACCCAGTACTTC.

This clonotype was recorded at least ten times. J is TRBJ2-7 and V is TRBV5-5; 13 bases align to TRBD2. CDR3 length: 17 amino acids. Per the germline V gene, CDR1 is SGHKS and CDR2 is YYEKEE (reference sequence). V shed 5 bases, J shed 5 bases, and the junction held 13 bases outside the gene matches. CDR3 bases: TGTGCCAGCAGTCGGGGACTAGCGGGGCTCCGTGTCCACGAGCAGTACTTC. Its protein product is CASSRGLAGLRVHEQYF. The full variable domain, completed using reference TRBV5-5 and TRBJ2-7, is DAGVTQSPTHLIKTRGQQVTLRCSPISGHKSVSWYQQVLGQGPQFIFQYYEKEERGRGNFPDRFSARQFPNYSSELNVNALLLGDSALYLCASSRGLAGLRVHEQYFGPGTRLTVT.

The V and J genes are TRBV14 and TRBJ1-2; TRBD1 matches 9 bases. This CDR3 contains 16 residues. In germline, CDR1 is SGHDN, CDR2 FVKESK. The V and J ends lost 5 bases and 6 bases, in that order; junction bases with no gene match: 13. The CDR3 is CASSFCPPGQGHGYTF. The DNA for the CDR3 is TGTGCCAGCAGCTTCTGCCCGCCGGGACAGGGTCATGGCTACACCTTC.